Each of the 11 T cell receptor beta chains below was sequenced from the same sample in a study of regulatory T cells in long-lasting Graves disease. To make TCR beta libraries, researchers used iRepertoire HTBI primers and Arm-PCR of CDR3 regions. TCRdb used MiXCR to reprocess the multiplex PCR reads, holding one entry per CDR3 protein. The data show some 400,000 distinct CDR3 sequences, 14% to 15% seen once. The time point here: newly diagnosed GD, antithyroid drugs for less than 3 months. Construction of the TCR library relied on RNA isolated from PBMCs. The same data also went into a second study, on T cells in Graves' hyperthyroidism and ophthalmopathy.

Material: peripheral blood mononuclear cells (PBMCs), obtained at new diagnosis, from a patient treated with antithyroid drugs. Receptors were obtained from a woman aged 25 to 39 with Graves disease.

V usage is TRBV10-2 and J usage is TRBJ1-2; 11 nucleotides line up with TRBD1. Germline assignment: CDR1 WSHSY and CDR2 SAAADI. The CDR3 has 15 residues. The V segment lost 4 bases and the J segment 0 bases; nucleotides outside the gene matches: 1. The CDR3 sequence: CASSGDRGANYGYTF. The CDR3 DNA is TGCGCCAGCAGTGGGGACAGGGGGGCTAACTATGGCTACACCTTC.

The CDR3 DNA follows: TGTGCCAGCAGCCAAGATTCGTCTCTAGCATATCAGTCCTATCAGTCCGATACGCAGTATTTT. Amino acid sequence: CASSQDSSLAYQSYQSDTQYF. V usage is TRBV3-1 and J usage is TRBJ2-3; D is possibly TRBD2 (5 bases). The CDR3 extends over 21 amino acids. Trimming removed 0 bases from V and 6 bases from J, with 31 bases in between. CDR1 LGHDT and CDR2 YNNKEL come from the germline V gene (reference sequence).

The chain employs TRBV18 and TRBJ1-6; no clear D. CDR3 length equals 13 residues. V lost 6 bases and J lost 10, with 13 bases in between. Germline assignment: CDR1 KGHSH and CDR2 LQKENI. The CDR3 DNA follows: TGTGCCAGCTCCCCGCGGGCAGACTCACCCCTCCACTTT. Protein sequence: CASSPRADSPLHF.

V is TRBV14 and J is TRBJ2-1; D is uncertain. CDR1 SGHDN and CDR2 FVKESK come from the germline V gene. The V end lost 0 bases, the J end lost 4 bases, and 10 bases lay between the germline ends. The CDR3 length is 15 residues. CDR3 sequence reads: CASSQDRILYNEQFF. The CDR3 DNA reads TGTGCCAGCAGCCAAGATCGTATCCTTTACAATGAGCAGTTCTTC.

This clonotype was picked up many times. The V call is TRBV5-1, the J call TRBJ1-1; 8 bases match TRBD1. The CDR3 has 13 amino acids. J lost 1 base, V lost 9 bases, and 5 bases had no gene match. From germline, CDR1 is SGHRS and CDR2 YFSETQ. The CDR3 here is CATGQGKNTEAFF. The CDR3 DNA reads as TGCGCCACCGGACAGGGAAAGAACACTGAAGCTTTCTTT. The variable domain in full, completed from reference TRBV5-1 and TRBJ1-1, reads KAGVTQTPRYLIKTRGQQVTLSCSPISGHRSVSWYQQTPGQGLQFLFEYFSETQRNKGNFPGRFSGRQFSNSRSEMNVSTLELGDSALYLCATGQGKNTEAFFGQGTRLTVV.

Ten or more counts support this clonotype. The rearrangement links TRBV19 to TRBJ2-1, with D tentatively TRBD2 (5 bases). From germline, CDR1 is LNHDA and CDR2 SQIVND (reference sequence). Trimming cost V 7 bases and J 4 bases, with 14 bases left between them. This CDR3 is 14 amino acids long. Here the CDR3 DNA reads TGTGCCAGTATGGTTAACGGGAAATACAATGAGCAGTTCTTC. Amino acid sequence: CASMVNGKYNEQFF.

This clonotype was counted at least ten times. The chain employs TRBV30 and TRBJ2-7; maybe TRBD2 (5 bases). The CDR3 spans 12 residues. Germline-derived CDR1 and CDR2 are GTSNPN and SVGIG (reference sequence). The ends were cut back, 4 bases at V and 3 bases at J, with 10 bases in the middle. CDR3 coding DNA: TGTGCCTGGACCGCTGAGGGCTACGAGCAGTACTTC. It is translated as CAWTAEGYEQYF.

V is TRBV15 and J is TRBJ2-7, with TRBD1 as a possible D gene (5 bases). This CDR3 is 14 amino acids long. Trimming left V 3 bases short and J 4 bases short, with 13 bases between. The V gene's germline CDR1 is LNHNV and CDR2 YYDKDF (reference sequence). This CDR3 is CATSSPDTLYEQYF. CDR3 sequence (DNA): TGTGCCACCAGCAGCCCGGACACCCTTTACGAGCAGTACTTC.

Ten or more counts support this clonotype. The rearrangement links TRBV30 to TRBJ1-2; a possible D gene is TRBD1 (5 bases). The germline CDR1 and CDR2 sequences are GTSNPN and SVGIG (reference sequence). This CDR3 spans 15 amino acids. The germline V and J ends were trimmed by 0 bases and 0 bases, with 11 bases remaining between them. The DNA for the CDR3 is TGTGCCTGGAGTGTACCCGCAGGGACTAACTATGGCTACACCTTC. Its translation: CAWSVPAGTNYGYTF.

Ten or more counts support this clonotype. CDR3 in amino acids: CSARGPGRSGYYEQYF. The DNA for the CDR3 is TGCAGTGCTAGAGGTCCCGGGAGGAGTGGGTACTACGAGCAGTACTTC. J is TRBJ2-7 and V is TRBV20-1; 7 bases line up with TRBD2. The CDR3 loop spans 16 amino acids. J was trimmed by 3 bases and V by 1 base; bases with no gene match: 12. Germline CDR1 reads DFQATT; CDR2 reads SNEGSKA (reference sequence).

There are many counts of this clonotype. The J gene is TRBJ1-2, the V gene TRBV5-6, with D tentatively TRBD1 (6 bases). The germline CDR1 and CDR2 sequences are SGHDT and YYEEEE. The germline V and J ends were trimmed by 5 bases and 2 bases, with 13 bases remaining between them. The CDR3 is made up of 14 amino acids. The CDR3 DNA is TGTGCCAGCAGTCAAAACAGGGTGAACTATGGCTACACCTTC. This translates into CASSQNRVNYGYTF.